Following are 12 T cell receptor beta chains from one sample sequenced in a study of control samples from healthy donors and cancer patients (dated by TCRdb to the early 2020s). The library was prepared using the immunoSEQ multiplex PCR assay. Not all clones reach the TCRdb copy of this immuneACCESS table, which keeps in-frame sequences only. Checked studies attribute under half of the gap to unresolved V genes and leave the rest unexplained. Here the sample has 120,000 or so clones; about 86% occur a single time. Around an eighth of the sample is in the top ten clones. Sequencing used blood. Source of these receptors: a man aged 25-45 years in good health.

The chain uses TRBV3-1 (or the pseudogene TRBV3-2) and TRBJ1-1, with D uncertain. Looked up from germline, CDR1 is LGHDT and CDR2 is YNNKEL (reference sequence). V shed 2 bases and J shed 1 base, with 2 bases lying between them. This CDR3 is 12 amino acids long. CDR3 loop: CASSQQNTEAFF. The CDR3 coding sequence is TGTGCCAGCAGCCAACAGAACACTGAAGCTTTCTTT.

The rearrangement uses TRBV13 and TRBJ1-1; D unclear. The CDR3 has 14 amino acids. The germline V gene has CDR1 PRHDT and CDR2 FYEKMQ (reference sequence). V dropped 5 bases and J dropped 1 base, with 11 bases sitting between them. The CDR3 sequence: CASSQEATNTEAFF. CDR3 sequence (DNA): TGTGCCAGCAGCCAGGAAGCAACGAACACTGAAGCTTTCTTT.

The chain has TRBV3-1 (or the pseudogene TRBV3-2) and TRBJ1-1; 7 bases map to TRBD1. This CDR3 comprises 14 residues. Per the germline V gene, CDR1 is LGHDT and CDR2 is YNNKEL (reference sequence). V lost 6 bases and J lost 0; bases outside the gene matches: 4. CDR3 nucleotides: TGTGCCAGCAGACAGGGACAGATGAACACTGAAGCTTTCTTT. Residues: CASRQGQMNTEAFF.

The chain couples TRBV25-1 to TRBJ1-1; D remains ambiguous. Trimming shortened V by 2 bases and J by 0 bases, and 10 bases separated the two germline ends. The V gene's germline CDR1 is MGHDK and CDR2 SYGVNS. This CDR3 spans 15 amino acids. CDR3 region: CASSEGSPVNTEAFF. The CDR3 DNA sequence: TGTGCCAGCAGTGAAGGGTCTCCAGTGAACACTGAAGCTTTCTTT.

This clone was seen once. The chain couples TRBV27 to TRBJ2-1; TRBD2 agrees at 11 bases. Germline V lookup: CDR1 MNHEY, CDR2 SMNVEV (reference sequence). CDR3 length: 14 amino acids. J was trimmed by 9 bases and V by 8 bases; bases with no gene match: 9. CDR3 residues: CASHLAGGPPEQFF. CDR3 sequence (DNA): TGTGCCAGCCACCTAGCGGGGGGCCCGCCTGAGCAGTTCTTC.

The chain employs TRBV4-2 and TRBJ2-5, with 8 bases aligning to TRBD2. Losses at the gene ends were 1 base for V and 4 bases for J; bases not matched to a gene: 8. CDR3 length equals 16 residues. CDR1 and CDR2 (germline): LGHNA, YNFKEQ. The CDR3 sequence is CASSQGGSGGPETQYF. The CDR3 region has the DNA TGTGCCAGCAGCCAAGGGGGATCGGGGGGGCCAGAGACCCAGTACTTC.

The sample holds a few counts of this clone. V usage is TRBV30 and J usage is TRBJ1-4, with D perhaps matching TRBD1 (6 bases). Deletions cut 5 bases from V and 5 bases from J, with 15 bases between. This CDR3 comprises 14 residues. The V gene's germline CDR1 is GTSNPN and CDR2 SVGIG (reference sequence). The CDR3 reads CAWRPGTSNEKLFF. DNA of the CDR3: TGTGCCTGGCGGCCCGGGACATCGAATGAAAAACTGTTTTTT.

The chain links TRBV5-1 to TRBJ1-1; D ambiguous. The germline V and J ends were trimmed by 0 bases and 1 base, with 10 bases remaining between them. The germline CDR1 and CDR2 sequences are SGHRS and YFSETQ. This CDR3 has 15 amino acids. DNA for the CDR3: TGCGCCAGCAGCTTGGAAGGAGGGAAGAACACTGAAGCTTTCTTT. It is translated as CASSLEGGKNTEAFF.

The chain has TRBV2 and TRBJ2-5, with D possibly TRBD2 on 5 matching bases. The CDR3 sequence is 14 residues long. Germline V gene lookup returns CDR1 SNHLY and CDR2 FYNNEI. Trimming removed 4 bases from V and 5 bases from J, with 14 bases in between. CDR3 coding DNA: TGTGCCAGCAGTGGAACTAGTGTCGGTGAGACCCAGTACTTC. Translating gives CASSGTSVGETQYF.

The chain links TRBV9 to TRBJ1-5, with unresolved D. Between the trimmed V and J ends, which lost 5 bases and 0 bases, there was a span of 12 bases. Germline V CDR1 and CDR2: SGDLS, YYNGEE. This CDR3 region has 15 residues. The CDR3 DNA follows: TGTGCCAGCAGTGTCGACTTAAATAGCAATCAGCCCCAGCATTTT. It is translated as CASSVDLNSNQPQHF.

V usage is TRBV5-6 and J usage is TRBJ1-2; 7 bases match TRBD1. Germline lookup yields CDR1 SGHDT and CDR2 YYEEEE. The V gene end was trimmed by 0 bases and the J gene end by 7 bases; junction bases not matched to a gene: 6. The CDR3 length is 14 residues. CDR3 protein: CASSLVDRTGGYTF. The CDR3 nucleotides are TGTGCCAGCAGCTTGGTGGACAGGACCGGTGGCTACACCTTC.

V usage is TRBV29-1 and J usage is TRBJ1-1, with D unresolved. V lost 6 bases and J 4 bases, leaving 12 bases between the germline ends. The germline V gene encodes CDR1 SQVTM and CDR2 ANQGSEA. The CDR3 runs to 12 residues. DNA of the CDR3: TGCAGCGTAAGTACGTTTTTCACTGAAGCTTTCTTT. Amino acids: CSVSTFFTEAFF.